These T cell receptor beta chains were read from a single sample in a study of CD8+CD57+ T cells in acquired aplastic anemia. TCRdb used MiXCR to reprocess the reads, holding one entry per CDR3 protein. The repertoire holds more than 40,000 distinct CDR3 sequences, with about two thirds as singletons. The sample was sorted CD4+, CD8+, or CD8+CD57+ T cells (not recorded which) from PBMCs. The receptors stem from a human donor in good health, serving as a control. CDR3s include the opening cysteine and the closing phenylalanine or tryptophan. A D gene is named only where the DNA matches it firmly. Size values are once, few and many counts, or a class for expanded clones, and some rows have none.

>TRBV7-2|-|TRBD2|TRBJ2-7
CASSLASGLANGQYF
TGTGCCAGCAGCTTAGCCTCGGGACTAGCGAACGGGCAGTACTTC
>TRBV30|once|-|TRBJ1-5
CAWSVTGGYQPQHF
TGTGCCTGGAGTGTTACAGGTGGATATCAGCCCCAGCATTTT
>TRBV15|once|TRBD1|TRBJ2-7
CATSRGTGGKQRYYEQYF
TGTGCCACCAGCAGAGGGACAGGGGGCAAACAGCGGTACTACGAGCAGTACTTC
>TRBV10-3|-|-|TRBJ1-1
CAISDFGGGTEAFF
TGTGCCATCAGTGATTTTGGGGGAGGCACTGAAGCTTTCTTT
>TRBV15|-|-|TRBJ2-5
CATSRDVWGTQETQYF
TGTGCCACCAGCAGAGATGTTTGGGGAACCCAAGAGACCCAGTACTTC
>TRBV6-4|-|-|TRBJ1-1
CAISEPGDTEAFF
TGTGCCATCAGTGAGCCAGGAGACACTGAAGCTTTCTTT
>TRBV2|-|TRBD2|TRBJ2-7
CASSGQGLAGAEQYF
TGTGCCAGCAGTGGCCAGGGACTAGCGGGGGCCGAGCAGTACTTC
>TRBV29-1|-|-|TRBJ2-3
CSVEYGFRGTDTQYF
TGCAGCGTTGAGTACGGGTTTAGGGGCACAGATACGCAGTATTTT
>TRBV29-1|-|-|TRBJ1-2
CSVVDKALYGYTF
TGCAGCGTTGTGGATAAGGCCCTGTATGGCTACACCTTC
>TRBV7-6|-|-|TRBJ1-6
CASSLGNNSPLHF
TGTGCCAGCAGCTTAGGAAATAATTCACCCCTCCACTTT
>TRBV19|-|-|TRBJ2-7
CASSPTGGRYEQYF
TGTGCCAGCAGTCCGACCGGGGGCCGGTACGAGCAGTACTTC
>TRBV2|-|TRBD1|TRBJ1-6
CASSRTGIGSPLHF
TGTGCCAGCAGTAGGACAGGGATCGGGTCACCCCTCCACTTT
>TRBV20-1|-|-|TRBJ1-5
CSVGTGYLRGNQPQHF
TGCAGTGTCGGGACGGGCTACCTTCGGGGCAATCAGCCCCAGCATTTT
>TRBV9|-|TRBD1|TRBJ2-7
CASSVGDRDPGEQYF
TGTGCCAGCAGCGTAGGGGACAGGGATCCTGGAGAGCAGTACTTC
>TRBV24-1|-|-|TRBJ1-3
CATSDPNREGGNTIYF
TGTGCCACCAGTGACCCTAACAGGGAGGGAGGAAACACCATATATTTT
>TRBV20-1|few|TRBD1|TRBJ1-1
CSASITGTGVAFF
TGCAGTGCTAGCATAACCGGGACAGGGGTTGCTTTCTTT
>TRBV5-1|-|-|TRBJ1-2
CASSSRQANYGYTF
TGCGCCAGCAGCTCACGACAGGCTAACTATGGCTACACCTTC
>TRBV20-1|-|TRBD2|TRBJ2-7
CSARVTGGAGYEQYF
TGCAGTGCTAGAGTGACCGGGGGGGCAGGTTACGAGCAGTACTTC
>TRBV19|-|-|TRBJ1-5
CASSIGRQPQHF
TGTGCCAGTAGTATTGGGAGACAGCCCCAGCATTTT
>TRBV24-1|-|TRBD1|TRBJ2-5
CATSDSRTGGTQYF
TGTGCCACCAGTGATTCCCGGACAGGCGGGACCCAGTACTTC
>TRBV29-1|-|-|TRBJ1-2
CSVEDLGGGYTF
TGCAGCGTTGAAGATCTCGGGGGTGGCTACACCTTC
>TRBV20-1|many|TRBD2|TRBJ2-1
CSANSGRAVIYEQFF
TGCAGTGCTAATAGCGGGAGGGCTGTTATATATGAGCAGTTCTTC
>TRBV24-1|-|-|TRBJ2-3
CATSDLGSPPDTQYF
TGTGCCACCAGTGATTTGGGCTCCCCCCCAGATACGCAGTATTTT
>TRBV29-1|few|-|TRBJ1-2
CSVEGQFYGYTF
TGCAGCGTTGAAGGGCAGTTCTATGGCTACACCTTC
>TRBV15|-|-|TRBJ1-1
CATSWALMNTEAFF
TGTGCCACCAGCTGGGCGCTGATGAACACTGAAGCTTTCTTT
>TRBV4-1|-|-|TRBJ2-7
CASSQTDSQSYEQYF
TGCGCCAGCAGCCAGACTGACTCGCAATCCTACGAGCAGTACTTC
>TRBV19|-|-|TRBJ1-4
CASTRTVGEKLFF
TGTGCCAGTACGCGGACAGTTGGTGAAAAACTGTTTTTT
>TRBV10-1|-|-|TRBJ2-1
CASSEALSPGNEQFF
TGCGCCAGCAGTGAGGCGCTGAGTCCGGGCAATGAGCAGTTCTTC
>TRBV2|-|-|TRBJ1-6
CASSERQDNSPLHF
TGTGCCAGCAGCGAACGACAGGATAATTCACCCCTCCACTTT
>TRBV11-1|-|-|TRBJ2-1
CASSSSTSSYNEQFF
TGTGCCAGCAGCTCGTCCACTAGCTCCTACAATGAGCAGTTCTTC
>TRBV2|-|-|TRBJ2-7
CASSETSPHEQYF
TGCGCCAGCAGTGAGACCAGTCCACACGAGCAGTACTTC
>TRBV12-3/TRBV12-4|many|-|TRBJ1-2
CASSFGAYGYTF
TGTGCCAGCAGTTTTGGCGCCTATGGCTACACCTTC
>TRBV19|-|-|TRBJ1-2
CATKPTGNYGYTF
TGTGCCACAAAACCGACAGGAAACTATGGCTACACCTTC
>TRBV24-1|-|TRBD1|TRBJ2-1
CATSEPGGGRYEQFF
TGTGCCACCAGTGAGCCAGGGGGCGGGCGGTATGAGCAGTTCTTC
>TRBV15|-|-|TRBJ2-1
CASSRRLIYNEQFF
TGTGCCAGCAGTCGTCGTCTCATCTACAATGAGCAGTTCTTC
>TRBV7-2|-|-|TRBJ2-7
CASTSGAYEQYF
TGTGCCAGCACGTCAGGTGCCTACGAGCAGTACTTC
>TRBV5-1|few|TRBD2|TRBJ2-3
CASSLSGFGLAGVGDTQYF
TGCGCCAGCAGCTTGTCGGGATTTGGACTAGCGGGAGTGGGAGATACGCAGTATTTT
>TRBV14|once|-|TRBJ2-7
CASSQVGRVYEQYF
TGTGCCAGCAGCCAAGTGGGCAGGGTTTACGAGCAGTACTTC
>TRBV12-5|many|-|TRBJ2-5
CASGTTGATGQETQYF
TGTGCTAGTGGTACCACCGGGGCGACGGGCCAAGAGACCCAGTACTTC
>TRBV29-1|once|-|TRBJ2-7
CSVEVTTLGGDEQYF
TGCAGCGTTGAAGTTACCACCTTGGGGGGAGACGAGCAGTACTTC
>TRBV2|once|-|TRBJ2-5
CASREARGETQYF
TGCGCCAGCAGAGAGGCGAGGGGTGAGACCCAGTACTTC
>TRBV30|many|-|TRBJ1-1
CAWSKSQTIRNTEAFF
TGTGCCTGGAGCAAGAGTCAGACCATCAGAAACACTGAAGCTTTCTTT
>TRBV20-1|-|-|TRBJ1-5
CSAREARGGNQPQHF
TGCAGTGCTAGAGAAGCCAGGGGTGGCAATCAGCCCCAGCATTTT
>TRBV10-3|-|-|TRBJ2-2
CAIRSGTPNTGELFF
TGTGCCATCAGATCCGGGACCCCGAACACCGGGGAGCTGTTTTTT
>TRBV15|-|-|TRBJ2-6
CATSSGGTGANVLTF
TGTGCCACCAGCAGTGGCGGGACTGGGGCCAACGTCCTGACTTTC
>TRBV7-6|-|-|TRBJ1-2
CASSLRVGLDGYTF
TGTGCCAGCAGCTTAAGGGTCGGGTTGGATGGCTACACCTTC